This TCR beta chain stems from a study of post-analysis software for immune sequencing data. Whole-study context: Several disease courses (relapsing-remitting, secondary progressive and progressive-relapsing) of multiple sclerosis were included. Study-wide results and limits: Samples from a shared batch, those prepared together, strongly co-clustered by F measure. Compared against controls, patients with multiple sclerosis displayed significantly lower normalized Chao1 diversity. Controls showed lower frequencies than patients for 4 or 5 TRBV segments, and TRBV5-6, TRBV5-1 and TRBV20-1 were among these.

Comments on this clonotype: The antigen is not known.

Unique molecular identifiers had been added to the TCR beta cDNA libraries. Out of roughly 0.85 to 11 million T cells, some 500,000 cDNA molecules were generated. In TCRdb, the PCR reads were re-called with MiXCR into one record per CDR3 protein. The sample lists roughly 870,000 distinct CDR3 sequences, approximately 53% occurring once. Germline loops: CDR1 MGHDK, CDR2 SYGVNS. The CDR3 covers 18 residues. The V end was cut by 5 bases, the J end by 3 bases, with 26 bases between. Material: blood. V usage is TRBV25-1 and J usage is TRBJ2-7; perhaps TRBD1 as D (5 bases). The receptor was derived from a girl under 18 with multiple sclerosis. The CDR3 sequence is CASSRTRGRGLFLYEQYF. The CDR3 DNA follows: TGTGCCAGCAGTCGGACCCGAGGTAGGGGATTGTTTCTCTACGAGCAGTACTTC.